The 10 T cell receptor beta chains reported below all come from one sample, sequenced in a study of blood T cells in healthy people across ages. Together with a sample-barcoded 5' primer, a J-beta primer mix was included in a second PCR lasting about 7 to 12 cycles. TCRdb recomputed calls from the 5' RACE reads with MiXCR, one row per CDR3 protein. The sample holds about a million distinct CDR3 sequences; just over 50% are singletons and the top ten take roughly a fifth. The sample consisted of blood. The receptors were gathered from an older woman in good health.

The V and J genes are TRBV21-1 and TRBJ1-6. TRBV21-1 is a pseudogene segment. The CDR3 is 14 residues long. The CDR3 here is CASSKAQNYSPLHF. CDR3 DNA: TGTGCCAGCAGCAAGGCCCAGAATTATTCACCCCTCCACTTT.

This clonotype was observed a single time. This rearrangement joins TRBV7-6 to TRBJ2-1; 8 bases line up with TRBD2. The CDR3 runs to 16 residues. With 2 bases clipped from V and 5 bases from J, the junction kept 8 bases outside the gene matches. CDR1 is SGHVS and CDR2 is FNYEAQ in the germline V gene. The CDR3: CASSLPGLAANNEQFF. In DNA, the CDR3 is TGTGCCAGCAGCTTACCTGGACTAGCCGCCAACAATGAGCAGTTCTTC.

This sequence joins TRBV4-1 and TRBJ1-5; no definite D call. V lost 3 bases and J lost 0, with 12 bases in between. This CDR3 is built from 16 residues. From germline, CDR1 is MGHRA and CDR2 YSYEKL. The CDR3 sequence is CASSHWASDSNQPQHF. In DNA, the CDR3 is TGCGCCAGCAGCCACTGGGCTTCCGATAGCAATCAGCCCCAGCATTTT.

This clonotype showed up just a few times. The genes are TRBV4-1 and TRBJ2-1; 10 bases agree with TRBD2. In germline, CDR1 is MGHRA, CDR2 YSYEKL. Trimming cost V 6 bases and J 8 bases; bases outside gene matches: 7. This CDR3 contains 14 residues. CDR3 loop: CASSSPSGRDEQFF. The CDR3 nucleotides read TGCGCCAGCAGTTCTCCTAGCGGGAGAGATGAGCAGTTCTTC.

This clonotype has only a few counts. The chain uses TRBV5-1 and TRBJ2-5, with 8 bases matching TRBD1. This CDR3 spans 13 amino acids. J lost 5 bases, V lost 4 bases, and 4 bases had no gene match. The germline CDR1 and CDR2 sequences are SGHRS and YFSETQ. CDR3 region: CASSARGPETQYF. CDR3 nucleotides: TGCGCCAGCAGCGCCAGGGGGCCCGAGACCCAGTACTTC.

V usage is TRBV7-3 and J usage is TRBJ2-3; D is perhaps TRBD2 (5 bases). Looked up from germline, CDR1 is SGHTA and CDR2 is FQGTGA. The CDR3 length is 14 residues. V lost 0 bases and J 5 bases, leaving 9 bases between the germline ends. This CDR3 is CASSLTGSGDTQYF. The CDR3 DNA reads TGTGCCAGCAGCTTAACTGGGAGTGGAGATACGCAGTATTTT. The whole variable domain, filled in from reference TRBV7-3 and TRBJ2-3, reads GAGVSQTPSNKVTEKGKYVELRCDPISGHTALYWYRQSLGQGPEFLIYFQGTGAADDSGLPNDRFFAVRPEGSVSTLKIQRTERGDSAVYLCASSLTGSGDTQYFGPGTRLTVL.

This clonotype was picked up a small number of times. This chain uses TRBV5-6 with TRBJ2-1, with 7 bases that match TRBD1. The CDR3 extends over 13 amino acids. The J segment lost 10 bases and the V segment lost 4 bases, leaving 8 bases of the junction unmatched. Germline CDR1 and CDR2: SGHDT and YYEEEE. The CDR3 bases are TGTGCCAGCAGCCGACAGGGCCTCGAAGAGCAGTTCTTC. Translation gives CASSRQGLEEQFF.

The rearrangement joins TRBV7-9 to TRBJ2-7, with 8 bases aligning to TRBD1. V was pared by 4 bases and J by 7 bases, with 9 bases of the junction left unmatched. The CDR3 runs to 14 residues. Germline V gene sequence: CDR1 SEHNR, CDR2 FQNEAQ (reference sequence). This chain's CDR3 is CASSSRTGNSEQYF. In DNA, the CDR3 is TGTGCCAGCAGCTCAAGGACAGGGAACTCAGAGCAGTACTTC.

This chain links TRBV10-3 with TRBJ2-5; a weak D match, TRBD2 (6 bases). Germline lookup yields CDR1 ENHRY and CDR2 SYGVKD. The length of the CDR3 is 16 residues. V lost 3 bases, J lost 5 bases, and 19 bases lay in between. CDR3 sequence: CAISDMTIRLAETQYF. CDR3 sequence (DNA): TGTGCCATCAGTGATATGACGATCCGGCTAGCGGAGACCCAGTACTTC.

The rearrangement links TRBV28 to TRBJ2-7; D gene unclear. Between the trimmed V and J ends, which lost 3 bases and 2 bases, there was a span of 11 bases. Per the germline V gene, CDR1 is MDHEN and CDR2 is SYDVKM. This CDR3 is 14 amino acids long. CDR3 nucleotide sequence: TGTGCCAGCAGTTTCGGGTCGAGAACCTACGAGCAGTACTTC. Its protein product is CASSFGSRTYEQYF.